The rows below give T cell receptor beta chains drawn from one sample of a study of a mutant IDH1 vaccine in newly diagnosed glioma. Assay used: immunoSEQ multiplex PCR; TCRdb lists only in-frame clones, some missing. Of around 78,000 clones in the sample, around nine tenths are singletons; the top ten hold 0.56%. No antigens are known for them. The specimen was PBMCs, collected from a glioma patient whose treatment included an IDH1 peptide vaccine. The receptors here all came from a woman aged 50 to 60 with glioma. The CDR3 runs from the conserved cysteine through the conserved F or W. D genes are given only for firm matches. Where a row states a size, it is once, few, many or the class of an expanded clone; other rows omit it.

>TRBV27|TRBD1|TRBJ2-2|.
CASSDGTGGPGELFF
TGTGCCAGCAGTGACGGGACAGGGGGCCCCGGGGAGCTGTTTTTT
>TRBV28|.|TRBJ1-1|.
CASSPQTGTRAAFF
TGTGCCAGCAGTCCCCAGACAGGAACCCGTGCAGCTTTCTTT
>TRBV13|TRBD2|TRBJ2-7|.
CASSFGLAGDYEQYF
TGTGCCAGCAGCTTCGGACTAGCGGGAGACTACGAGCAGTACTTC
>TRBV18|TRBD2|TRBJ2-5|.
CASSTSWGQETQYF
TGTGCCAGCTCGACTAGCTGGGGACAAGAGACCCAGTACTTC
>TRBV10-3|TRBD1|TRBJ1-2|.
CAISEGGAGYGYTF
TGTGCCATCAGTGAAGGGGGCGCGGGGTATGGCTACACCTTC
>TRBV10-3|TRBD2|TRBJ2-1|.
CAISDQAGGETYNEQFF
TGTGCCATCAGTGATCAGGCGGGAGGCGAAACATACAATGAGCAGTTCTTC
>TRBV25-1|TRBD2|TRBJ2-2|.
CASTPAGGPTGELFF
TGTGCCAGCACTCCGGCGGGAGGGCCCACCGGGGAGCTGTTTTTT
>TRBV30|TRBD1|TRBJ1-2|.
CAWSDPGQGYGYTF
TGTGCCTGGAGTGATCCGGGACAGGGATATGGCTACACCTTC
>TRBV20-1|.|TRBJ1-1|.
CSARDYTEAFF
TGCAGTGCTCGGGATTACACTGAAGCTTTCTTT
>TRBV4-1|.|TRBJ2-5|.
CASSQVVMIQETQYF
TGCGCCAGCAGCCAAGTCGTGATGATACAAGAGACCCAGTACTTC
>TRBV4-2|TRBD1|TRBJ1-4|.
CASSPRFGTVNEKLFF
TGTGCCAGCAGCCCAAGGTTCGGGACAGTTAATGAAAAACTGTTTTTT
>TRBV30|.|TRBJ2-1|.
CAWSEGHSSYNEQFF
TGTGCCTGGAGTGAGGGTCACAGCTCCTACAATGAGCAGTTCTTC
>TRBV18|TRBD2|TRBJ2-7|few
CASSSLGLADTYEQYF
TGTGCCAGCTCATCATTGGGACTAGCGGATACCTACGAGCAGTACTTC
>TRBV19|.|TRBJ1-1|.
CASSSPRTVNTEAFF
TGTGCCAGTAGTTCTCCTCGGACTGTGAACACTGAAGCTTTCTTT
>TRBV9|.|TRBJ2-5|.
CASSVEETQYF
TGTGCCAGCAGCGTAGAGGAGACCCAGTACTTC
>TRBV30|.|TRBJ1-2|.
CAWRRGRVIGYTF
TGTGCCTGGAGGCGGGGCAGAGTAATTGGCTACACCTTC